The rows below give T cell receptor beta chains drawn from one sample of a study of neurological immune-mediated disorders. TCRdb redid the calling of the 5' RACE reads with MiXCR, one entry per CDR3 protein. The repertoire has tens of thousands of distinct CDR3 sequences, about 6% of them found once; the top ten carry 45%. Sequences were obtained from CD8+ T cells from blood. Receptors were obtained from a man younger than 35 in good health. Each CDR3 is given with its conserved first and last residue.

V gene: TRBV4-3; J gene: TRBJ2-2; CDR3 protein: CASSQDLRGGTGELFF
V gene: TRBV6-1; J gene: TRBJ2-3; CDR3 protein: CASSEAMGNTQYF
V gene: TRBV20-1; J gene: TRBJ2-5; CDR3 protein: CSHRTSGDTKETQYF
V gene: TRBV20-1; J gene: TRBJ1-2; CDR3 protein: CSAEWTGSDYGYTF
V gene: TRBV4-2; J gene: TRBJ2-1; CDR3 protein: CASSQDQSSGGNEQFF
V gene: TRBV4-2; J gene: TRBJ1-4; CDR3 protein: CASSGSGQVEKLFF
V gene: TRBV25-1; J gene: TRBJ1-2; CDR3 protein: CASSEWSNYGYTF
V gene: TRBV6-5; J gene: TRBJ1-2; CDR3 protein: CASSYSGSGYGYTF
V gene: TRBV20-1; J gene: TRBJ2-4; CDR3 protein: CSARGTDAKNIQYF
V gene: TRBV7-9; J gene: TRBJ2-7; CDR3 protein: CASTPLVGQGAYEQYF
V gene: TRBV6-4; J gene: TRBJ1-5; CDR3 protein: CASSQSLGQPQHF
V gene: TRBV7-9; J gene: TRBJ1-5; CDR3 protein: CASSFGTGERQPQHF
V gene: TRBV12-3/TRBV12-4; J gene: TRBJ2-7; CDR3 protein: CASTLSGTGGEQYF
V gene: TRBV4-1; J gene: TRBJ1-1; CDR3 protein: CASSQEPYGGLTEAFF
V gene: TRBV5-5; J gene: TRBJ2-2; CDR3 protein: CASSLGEPNTGELFF
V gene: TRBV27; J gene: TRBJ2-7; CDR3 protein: CASSSDISSYEQYF
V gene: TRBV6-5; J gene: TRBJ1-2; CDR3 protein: CASSSGSGYTF
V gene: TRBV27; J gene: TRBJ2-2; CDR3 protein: CASRGRANTGELFF
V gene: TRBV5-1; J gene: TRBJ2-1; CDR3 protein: CASSLGDRGLNEQFF
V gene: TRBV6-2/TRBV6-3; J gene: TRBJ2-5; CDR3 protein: CASSYFPTPRTSGGSLQETQYF
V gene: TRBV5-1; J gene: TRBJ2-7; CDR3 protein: CASSWTLAYEQYF
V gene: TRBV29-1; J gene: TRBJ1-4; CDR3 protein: CSVEDEGQLFF
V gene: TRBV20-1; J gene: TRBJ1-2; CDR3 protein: CSARDRGTIYGYTF
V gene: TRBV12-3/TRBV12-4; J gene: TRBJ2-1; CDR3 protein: CASSLSGGAYEQFF